One sample yielded the 27 T cell receptor beta chains listed below, sequenced in a study of CD8 T cells in ankylosing spondylitis. Study-wide points: Ankylosing spondylitis blood appeared to be characterized by a TCR beta motif of about eight highly homologous variants.

These receptors' targets are unknown. TCRdb reprocessed the 5' RACE reads via MiXCR and lists one record per CDR3 protein. The repertoire holds around 770,000 distinct CDR3 sequences, with roughly 19% as singletons. The sample consisted of blood, either unsorted or a sorted T cell fraction (not recorded which). These receptors came from a male donor with ankylosing spondylitis.

This clonotype came up a few times. The rearrangement links TRBV7-6 to TRBJ2-3; D gene uncertain. V shed 1 base and J shed 6 bases, with 8 bases lying between them. Germline CDR1 SGHVS, CDR2 FNYEAQ. CDR3 size: 13 residues. CDR3 DNA: TGTGCCAGCAGCTTAGGGATCCTCGATACGCAGTATTTT. As protein: CASSLGILDTQYF.

A few counts support this clonotype. J is TRBJ2-5 and V is TRBV12-3 or TRBV12-4; D not certain. The V end lost 6 bases, the J end lost 2 bases, and 16 bases lay between the germline ends. The CDR3 runs to 15 residues. The CDR3 reads CASSRLGYTQETQYF. CDR3 nucleotide sequence: TGTGCCAGCAGCCGCCTGGGGTACACACAAGAGACCCAGTACTTC.

The chain recombines TRBV5-1 with TRBJ1-3, with D maybe TRBD1 (6 bases). V gave up 0 bases and J gave up 4 bases, with 8 bases separating them. The CDR3 contains 14 residues. The germline V gene encodes CDR1 SGHRS and CDR2 YFSETQ. Here the CDR3 DNA reads TGCGCCAGCAGCTTGGGACAGGAGGGAAACACCATATATTTT. Encoded protein: CASSLGQEGNTIYF.

The V gene is TRBV2, the J gene TRBJ2-5; tentatively, D is TRBD1 or TRBD2 (5 bases each). The V and J ends lost 6 bases and 5 bases respectively, with 19 bases between them. CDR1 and CDR2 from the germline V gene are SNHLY and FYNNEI. This CDR3 has 15 amino acids. The CDR3 reads CASRRDLEPRETQYF. Here the CDR3 DNA reads TGTGCCAGCAGGAGGGACCTCGAACCCCGTGAGACCCAGTACTTC.

The V gene is TRBV29-1, the J gene TRBJ2-1; D gene ambiguous. The germline gives CDR1 SQVTM, CDR2 ANQGSEA. The CDR3 loop spans 11 amino acids. The V and J ends lost 2 bases and 11 bases respectively, with 10 bases between them. The CDR3 coding sequence is TGCAGCGTTGAATTGGATACCAAGCAGTTCTTC. This codes for CSVELDTKQFF.

This clonotype has ten or more counts. The V gene is TRBV29-1, the J gene TRBJ1-5, with TRBD1 matching over 7 bases. The V gene end was trimmed by 6 bases and the J gene end by 5 bases; junction bases not matched to a gene: 10. From germline, CDR1 is SQVTM and CDR2 ANQGSEA. CDR3 length: 14 amino acids. The CDR3 loop reads CSVRQGLADQPQHF. The CDR3 nucleotides read TGCAGCGTGAGACAGGGCCTAGCGGATCAGCCCCAGCATTTT.

The chain has TRBV4-2 and TRBJ1-1; D uncertain. Germline CDR1 and CDR2: LGHNA and YNFKEQ. The V end was cut by 3 bases, the J end by 4 bases, with 21 bases between. The CDR3 contains 17 residues. CDR3: CASSHLESWDSGTEAFF. CDR3 DNA: TGTGCCAGCAGCCACCTCGAATCTTGGGATTCGGGCACTGAAGCTTTCTTT.

About this clonotype itself: At one of its ends the junction is not consistent with the germline gene, which may arise from a read error. The chain joins TRBV3-1 to TRBJ2-5; no firm D call. The CDR3 loop spans 11 amino acids. CDR1 and CDR2 (germline): LGHDT, YNNKEL (reference sequence). CDR3 sequence: CASSQDSGPRF. The CDR3 DNA reads as TGTGCCAGCAGCCAAGATTCCGGGCCAAGGTTC.

The rearrangement links TRBV5-1 to TRBJ2-7, with D unclear. Germline loops: CDR1 SGHRS, CDR2 YFSETQ. There are 14 residues in the CDR3. V was cut by 3 bases and J by 4 bases, with 14 bases left in between. The CDR3 reads CASSWDGSLYEQYF. In DNA, the CDR3 is TGCGCCAGCAGCTGGGATGGCTCCTTATACGAGCAGTACTTC.

This clonotype was seen only a few times. The chain uses TRBV5-1 and TRBJ1-1, with TRBD1 matching 7 bases. V lost 7 bases and J lost 1; bases outside the gene matches: 7. The CDR3 spans 14 residues. Per the germline V gene, CDR1 is SGHRS and CDR2 is YFSETQ. The CDR3 region has the DNA TGCGCCAGCCATCCCGGACAGGCGAACACTGAAGCTTTCTTT. Its protein product is CASHPGQANTEAFF. The whole variable domain, filled in from reference TRBV5-1 and TRBJ1-1, reads KAGVTQTPRYLIKTRGQQVTLSCSPISGHRSVSWYQQTPGQGLQFLFEYFSETQRNKGNFPGRFSGRQFSNSRSEMNVSTLELGDSALYLCASHPGQANTEAFFGQGTRLTVV.

This clonotype has more than one count but fewer than ten. V is TRBV15 and J is TRBJ1-1; D unresolved. This CDR3 is built from 14 residues. V was pared by 1 base and J by 6 bases, with 12 bases between. Germline V lookup: CDR1 LNHNV, CDR2 YYDKDF (reference sequence). The DNA of the CDR3 is TGTGCCACCAGCAGAGGTCTTGGGCCCGCTGAAGCTTTCTTT. This codes for CATSRGLGPAEAFF.

The genes are TRBV4-3 and TRBJ2-7; the D is unclear. Trimming removed 0 bases at V and 4 bases at J, with 13 bases between. From germline, CDR1 is LGHNA and CDR2 YSLEER. This CDR3 comprises 15 residues. CDR3 nucleotides: TGCGCCAGCAGCCAAGATAGGGAAACTTCTTACGAGCAGTACTTC. Protein product: CASSQDRETSYEQYF.

A few counts support this clonotype. V gene TRBV6-1 combines with J gene TRBJ1-4; 9 bases line up with TRBD1. CDR1 is MNHNS and CDR2 is SASEGT in the germline V gene. J gave up 8 bases and V 8 bases, and 6 bases lay outside the gene matches. The CDR3 is 13 residues long. The CDR3 region has the DNA TGTGCCAGCGGGACAGGGCCGAAGGAAAAACTGTTTTTT. Residues: CASGTGPKEKLFF.

The rearrangement links TRBV11-3 to TRBJ2-3; TRBD2 is a possible D gene (6 bases). V lost 1 base and J lost 4, with 12 bases in between. Germline-derived CDR1 and CDR2 are SGHNT and YENEEA. This CDR3 is 15 amino acids long. CDR3 DNA: TGTGCCAGCAGCTTAGCCCCCCGGGAGTCAGATACGCAGTATTTT. Translating it yields CASSLAPRESDTQYF.

This clonotype was seen only a few times. The rearrangement links TRBV4-2 to TRBJ2-1; 12 bases align to TRBD2. The CDR3 contains 17 residues. The germline V gene has CDR1 LGHNA and CDR2 YNFKEQ. J gave up 7 bases and V 0 bases, and 7 bases lay outside the gene matches. The CDR3 sequence: CASSQDMYLAGGNEQFF. In DNA, the CDR3 is TGTGCCAGCAGCCAAGATATGTACCTAGCGGGGGGGAATGAGCAGTTCTTC.

This clonotype appeared a few times. The chain links TRBV20-1 to TRBJ1-5; unclear D gene. The germline V gene has CDR1 DFQATT and CDR2 SNEGSKA (reference sequence). This CDR3 has 18 residues. Trimming took off 1 base at V and 0 bases at J, with 19 bases between the two ends. The CDR3 is CSARGGKGGIYSNQPQHF. The CDR3 region has the DNA TGCAGTGCTAGAGGTGGCAAGGGCGGGATTTATAGCAATCAGCCCCAGCATTTT.

This clonotype has a handful of counts. This chain connects TRBV29-1 to TRBJ2-3; 7 bases match TRBD2. Per the germline V gene, CDR1 is SQVTM and CDR2 is ANQGSEA. V trimming: 3 bases; J trimming: 5 bases; junction bases outside the gene matches: 11. The CDR3 has 15 residues. For the CDR3, the DNA is TGCAGCGTTGAGGGAGAAGCGGGATACGGAGATACGCAGTATTTT. It yields the protein CSVEGEAGYGDTQYF.

V gene TRBV10-3 combines with J gene TRBJ2-3; 8 nucleotides line up with TRBD1. This CDR3 comprises 14 residues. Trimming cost V 6 bases and J 0 bases; bases outside gene matches: 2. Germline CDR1 and CDR2: ENHRY and SYGVKD. Here the CDR3 reads CAIRTGASTDTQYF. In DNA form, the CDR3 reads TGTGCCATCAGGACAGGGGCTAGCACAGATACGCAGTATTTT.

J is TRBJ2-1 and V is TRBV5-1, with unresolved D. V was trimmed by 4 bases and J by 4 bases, leaving 9 bases between them. CDR1 and CDR2 from the germline V gene are SGHRS and YFSETQ. The CDR3 sequence is 13 residues long. DNA for the CDR3: TGCGCCAGCAGCCCCGAGTTTTACAATGAGCAGTTCTTC. Translation gives CASSPEFYNEQFF.

In this sample, this clonotype turned up many times. The chain is built from TRBV30 and TRBJ2-2, with D perhaps TRBD1 (6 bases). The CDR3 loop spans 11 amino acids. The germline V gene encodes CDR1 GTSNPN and CDR2 SVGIG (reference sequence). The V end lost 5 bases, the J end lost 8 bases, and 9 bases lay between the germline ends. Here the CDR3 DNA reads TGTGCCTGGGGGCAGGGGGGGGAGCTGTTTTTT. Amino acids: CAWGQGGELFF.

Only a few counts were recorded for this clonotype. This chain uses TRBV20-1 with TRBJ2-1; tentative D call: TRBD1 (5 bases). Germline V gene lookup returns CDR1 DFQATT and CDR2 SNEGSKA (reference sequence). This CDR3 is 16 amino acids long. Trimming removed 1 base at V and 0 bases at J, with 13 bases between. The DNA of the CDR3 is TGCAGTGCTAGAGTCAAAGGACATATCTCCTACAATGAGCAGTTCTTC. It codes for CSARVKGHISYNEQFF.

This chain joins TRBV3-1 and TRBJ1-5, with D perhaps matching TRBD1 (6 bases). The CDR3 is 16 residues long. V was clipped by 4 bases and J by 4 bases, with 17 bases between them. Germline V gene lookup returns CDR1 LGHDT and CDR2 YNNKEL (reference sequence). The CDR3 sequence is CASSPGGQRGNQPQHF. CDR3 coding DNA: TGTGCCAGCAGCCCAGGTGGGCAGAGGGGGAATCAGCCCCAGCATTTT.

At least ten counts were recorded for this clonotype. This chain connects TRBV29-1 to TRBJ2-5; D is tentatively TRBD1 or TRBD2 (5 bases each). Germline loops: CDR1 SQVTM, CDR2 ANQGSEA. The length of the CDR3 is 14 residues. The V end was cut by 0 bases, the J end by 3 bases, with 11 bases between. This CDR3 is CSVEDPGPKETQYF. The DNA of the CDR3 is TGCAGCGTTGAAGATCCGGGACCCAAAGAGACCCAGTACTTC.

The rearrangement uses TRBV20-1 and TRBJ1-3; D perhaps matches TRBD1 (5 bases). Germline lookup yields CDR1 DFQATT and CDR2 SNEGSKA (reference sequence). This CDR3 region has 14 residues. V dropped 5 bases and J dropped 2 bases, with 13 bases sitting between them. The CDR3 DNA follows: TGCAGTGCTTCCCTGGGGGGAACTGGAAACACCATATATTTT. Protein: CSASLGGTGNTIYF.

A few counts support this clonotype. The chain uses TRBV27 and TRBJ2-3; 7 bases align to TRBD2. CDR1 and CDR2 from the germline V gene are MNHEY and SMNVEV (reference sequence). The CDR3 spans 18 residues. V was clipped by 4 bases and J by 1 base; unmatched bases: 14. The CDR3 DNA sequence: TGTGCCAGCAGTTCCTGGGCTAGCGGCTATATAGGCACAGATACGCAGTATTTT. It encodes CASSSWASGYIGTDTQYF.

This sequence joins TRBV28 and TRBJ2-1; 9 nucleotides line up with TRBD2. V lost 5 bases and J lost 10; bases outside the gene matches: 18. The CDR3 spans 17 residues. Germline loops: CDR1 MDHEN, CDR2 SYDVKM. For the CDR3, the DNA is TGTGCCAGCAGTCCCCCTGGAGCGGGAGGCCTCTTGGAAGAGCAGTTCTTC. This gives the protein CASSPPGAGGLLEEQFF.

The chain recombines TRBV5-1 with TRBJ2-1, with 14 bases matching TRBD2. The CDR3 extends over 15 amino acids. The J segment lost 10 bases and the V segment lost 4 bases, leaving 7 bases of the junction unmatched. Germline V gene data show CDR1 as SGHRS and CDR2 as YFSETQ. CDR3: CASSPKTSGRAEQFF. CDR3 DNA sequence: TGCGCCAGCAGCCCCAAGACTAGCGGGAGGGCCGAGCAGTTCTTC.